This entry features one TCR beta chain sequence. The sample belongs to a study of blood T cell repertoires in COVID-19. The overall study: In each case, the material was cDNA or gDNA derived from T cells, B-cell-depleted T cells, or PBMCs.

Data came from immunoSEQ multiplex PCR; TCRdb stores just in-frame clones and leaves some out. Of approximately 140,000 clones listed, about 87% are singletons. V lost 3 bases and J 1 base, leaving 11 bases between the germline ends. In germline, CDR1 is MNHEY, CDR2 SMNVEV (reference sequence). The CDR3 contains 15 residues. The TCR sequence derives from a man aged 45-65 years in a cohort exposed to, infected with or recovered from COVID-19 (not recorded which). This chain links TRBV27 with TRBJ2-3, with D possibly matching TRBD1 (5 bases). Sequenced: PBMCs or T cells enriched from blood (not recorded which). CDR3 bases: TGTGCCAGCAGTTTTAGGGGTCTCGGCACAGATACGCAGTATTTT. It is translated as CASSFRGLGTDTQYF.